These 4 T cell receptor beta chains were all obtained from the same sample, sequenced in a study of Ad26.COV2.S vaccination and SARS-CoV-2 variants. Treatment denoted: roughly 20 received Ad26.COV2.S at low or high dose, single or two shots; five or six received placebo; per-sample allocation not given. Day 63 following the first vaccine or placebo injection was when the samples were taken. The repertoire was sequenced with immunoSEQ multiplex PCR; TCRdb's copy has only in-frame clones and lacks some. Seen here are 350,000 to 500,000 clones, 89% observed once, and the top ten hold around 2.6%. Material: peripheral blood, obtained in a trial of Ad26.COV2.S vaccine versus placebo. The origin of the receptors is a person aged 18 to 59 who received the Ad26.COV2.S COVID-19 vaccine or a placebo.

The rearrangement joins TRBV5-1 to TRBJ2-1; TRBD1 might be the D (5 bases). The ends were cut back, 0 bases at V and 10 bases at J, with 11 bases in the middle. The germline V gene has CDR1 SGHRS and CDR2 YFSETQ. This CDR3 region has 13 residues. The DNA for the CDR3 is TGCGCCAGCAGCTTGGCCGCTGGACACGAGCAGTTCTTC. It codes for CASSLAAGHEQFF. The variable domain in full, with the rest retrieved from reference TRBV5-1 and TRBJ2-1, is KAGVTQTPRYLIKTRGQQVTLSCSPISGHRSVSWYQQTPGQGLQFLFEYFSETQRNKGNFPGRFSGRQFSNSRSEMNVSTLELGDSALYLCASSLAAGHEQFFGPGTRLTVL.

This sequence joins TRBV6-5 and TRBJ1-1; D is possibly TRBD1 (5 bases). The ends were cut back, 0 bases at V and 4 bases at J, with 9 bases in the middle. Germline V lookup: CDR1 MNHEY, CDR2 SVGAGI. The CDR3 totals 14 residues. CDR3 bases: TGTGCCAGCAGTTACTCGAGAGGGGCCACTGAAGCTTTCTTT. It is translated as CASSYSRGATEAFF.

The rearrangement uses TRBV4-2 and TRBJ1-3; D uncertain. The CDR3 loop spans 13 amino acids. V lost 5 bases and J 4 bases, leaving 9 bases between the germline ends. Germline CDR1 and CDR2: LGHNA and YNFKEQ. The CDR3 DNA follows: TGTGCCAGCAGCGAGGGCTTAGGAAACACCATATATTTT. Protein product: CASSEGLGNTIYF.

In nucleotides, the CDR3 is TGCGCCAGCAGCCGTCAGAGGGGGGAGACCCAGTACTTC. Protein product: CASSRQRGETQYF. The genes are TRBV5-1 and TRBJ2-5; tentatively, D is TRBD1 (6 bases). This CDR3 has 13 residues. V was shortened by 4 bases and J by 5 bases, with 12 bases between the two germline ends. CDR1 and CDR2 from the germline V gene are SGHRS and YFSETQ.